Presented here are 22 T cell receptor beta chains from one specimen sequenced in a study of beta chain features in type 1 diabetes. The whole isolated RNA underwent reverse transcription, so sequencing captured expressed TCRB transcripts. Only in-frame clones appear in the TCRdb table, and some are missing; sequencing was by immunoSEQ multiplex PCR. Altogether about half a million clones are present, about 32% being singletons, with the ten largest covering around 0.065%. Input material: naive CD4+ T cells from blood. Source of these receptors: a man between 18 and 35 years old in good health.

This clone was counted only a few times. Other DNA sequences of this sample code for an identical CDR3. V usage is TRBV5-4 and J usage is TRBJ2-3; 12 positions match TRBD2. J gave up 1 base and V 0 bases, and 0 bases lay outside the gene matches. The CDR3 runs 16 residues. CDR1 is SGHNT and CDR2 is YYREEE in the germline V gene (reference sequence). CDR3 nucleotide sequence: TGTGCCAGCAGCTTGGGGACTAGCGGGGGCACAGATACGCAGTATTTT. Its protein product is CASSLGTSGGTDTQYF. Drawing the rest from reference TRBV5-4 and TRBJ2-3, the complete variable domain is ETGVTQSPTHLIKTRGQQVTLRCSSQSGHNTVSWYQQALGQGPQFIFQYYREEENGRGNFPPRFSGLQFPNYSSELNVNALELDDSALYLCASSLGTSGGTDTQYFGPGTRLTVL.

The chain combines TRBV23-1 with TRBJ2-1, with a possible D match to TRBD1 (6 bases). TRBV23-1 is classed as an ORF, of uncertain function. The CDR3 runs to 13 residues. With 2 bases removed from V and 7 bases from J, the gap between germline ends came to 9 bases. This chain's CDR3 is CASSQAQGNEQFF. The CDR3, as DNA: TGCGCCAGCAGTCAAGCCCAGGGGAATGAGCAGTTCTTC.

The V gene is TRBV30, the J gene TRBJ2-7, with 8 nucleotides matching TRBD1. The CDR3 sequence is 14 residues long. Per germline, CDR1 GTSNPN and CDR2 SVGIG (reference sequence). With V trimmed by 1 base and J by 5 bases, 7 bases remained unmatched. CDR3 DNA: TGTGCCTGGAGTGAGGGACAGGTGATTGACGAGCAGTACTTC. Translation gives CAWSEGQVIDEQYF.

This chain uses TRBV29-1 with TRBJ2-5; D perhaps matches TRBD1 (7 bases). CDR1 is SQVTM and CDR2 is ANQGSEA in the germline V gene. The CDR3 spans 12 residues. V shed 8 bases and J shed 2 bases, with 12 bases lying between them. CDR3 DNA sequence: TGCAGCTCAGGGGGGATTCAAGAGACCCAGTACTTC. Protein: CSSGGIQETQYF.

The rearrangement uses TRBV11-3 and TRBJ2-3, with D perhaps TRBD2 (5 bases). V shed 2 bases and J shed 6 bases, with 12 bases lying between them. The CDR3 has 14 residues. The germline V gene has CDR1 SGHNT and CDR2 YENEEA. This chain's CDR3 is CASSLTREWDTQYF. For the CDR3, the DNA is TGTGCCAGCAGCTTAACGAGGGAGTGGGATACGCAGTATTTT. Based on the CDR3 plus reference TRBV11-3 and TRBJ2-3, the full variable domain is EAGVVQSPRYKIIEKKQPVAFWCNPISGHNTLYWYLQNLGQGPELLIRYENEEAVDDSQLPKDRFSAERLKGVDSTLKIQPAELGDSAVYLCASSLTREWDTQYFGPGTRLTVL.

This sequence joins TRBV19 and TRBJ2-1; 13 positions agree with TRBD2. The CDR3 consists of 15 residues. Germline loops: CDR1 LNHDA, CDR2 SQIVND (reference sequence). V gave up 9 bases and J gave up 7 bases; unmatched junction bases: 9. CDR3 in DNA: TGTGCCAGCCGGACTAGCGGGAGATCCCCTAATGAGCAGTTCTTC. Translation: CASRTSGRSPNEQFF.

The chain couples TRBV9 to TRBJ2-1, with TRBD1 matching 7 bases. Unmatched junction bases numbered 4, after V lost 0 bases and J lost 4 bases. The CDR3 loop spans 15 amino acids. Germline V gives CDR1 SGDLS, CDR2 YYNGEE. In DNA, the CDR3 is TGTGCCAGCAGCGTAGCTCCGGACAGGTACAATGAGCAGTTCTTC. This sequence encodes CASSVAPDRYNEQFF.

The chain has TRBV5-1 and TRBJ2-2; a weak D match, TRBD1 (5 bases). Trimming cost V 4 bases and J 0 bases, with 13 bases left between them. The CDR3 has 16 residues. Germline V gene lookup returns CDR1 SGHRS and CDR2 YFSETQ. CDR3 coding DNA: TGCGCCAGCAGCCAGGTTGGGGCAACGAACACCGGGGAGCTGTTTTTT. It translates to CASSQVGATNTGELFF. The whole variable domain, filled in from reference TRBV5-1 and TRBJ2-2, reads KAGVTQTPRYLIKTRGQQVTLSCSPISGHRSVSWYQQTPGQGLQFLFEYFSETQRNKGNFPGRFSGRQFSNSRSEMNVSTLELGDSALYLCASSQVGATNTGELFFGEGSRLTVL.

The J gene is TRBJ2-1, the V gene TRBV15, with D maybe TRBD2 (6 bases). The V and J ends lost 3 bases and 2 bases respectively, with 11 bases between them. The CDR3 is 15 amino acids. Germline V gene lookup returns CDR1 LNHNV and CDR2 YYDKDF (reference sequence). CDR3 DNA: TGTGCCACCAGCAGGAGGCTAGCGCCCTACAATGAGCAGTTCTTC. Its translation: CATSRRLAPYNEQFF.

CDR3 region: CASSLAPPTGANVLTF. The CDR3 nucleotides read TGCGCCAGCAGCTTGGCTCCGCCAACTGGGGCCAACGTCCTGACTTTC. The chain recombines TRBV5-1 with TRBJ2-6; D not resolved. V was cut by 0 bases and J by 2 bases, with 9 bases left in between. The CDR3 has 16 amino acids. The germline CDR1 and CDR2 sequences are SGHRS and YFSETQ.

This clone is a singleton in its sample. The chain combines TRBV6-5 with TRBJ2-7; TRBD2 is a possible D gene (6 bases). With 2 bases removed from V and 2 bases from J, the gap between germline ends came to 16 bases. CDR3 length equals 16 residues. Germline CDR1 MNHEY, CDR2 SVGAGI. CDR3 DNA: TGTGCCAGCAGTTACACTTTGGGCCGGAGGGCCTACGAGCAGTACTTC. Protein: CASSYTLGRRAYEQYF.

This clone came up a few times. The chain employs TRBV9 and TRBJ2-7; TRBD2 aligns across 10 bases. The CDR3 spans 16 residues. Losses at the gene ends were 0 bases for V and 4 bases for J; bases not matched to a gene: 7. CDR1 is SGDLS, CDR2 YYNGEE, per germline. The CDR3 here is CASSVDGSSGRYEQYF. In DNA, the CDR3 is TGTGCCAGCAGCGTAGATGGTTCTAGCGGGAGATACGAGCAGTACTTC.

This clone has more than one count but fewer than ten. Other DNA sequences within the sample encode an identical CDR3. This chain uses TRBV30 with TRBJ1-3; D call uncertain. Deletions cut 0 bases from V and 0 bases from J, with 3 bases between. This CDR3 is built from 13 residues. The germline V gene encodes CDR1 GTSNPN and CDR2 SVGIG (reference sequence). The CDR3 is CAWSVSSGNTIYF. The CDR3 nucleotides are TGTGCCTGGAGTGTGTCCTCTGGAAACACCATATATTTT.

In this sample, this clone turned up a few times. The chain links TRBV15 to TRBJ2-7; 8 nucleotides match TRBD1. The ends lost 1 base at V and 3 bases at J; junction bases unmatched: 8. The CDR3 runs 16 residues. CDR1 and CDR2 from the germline V gene are LNHNV and YYDKDF (reference sequence). CDR3: CATSRGPGTGFYEQYF. CDR3 nucleotide sequence: TGTGCCACCAGCAGAGGCCCCGGGACAGGATTCTACGAGCAGTACTTC. Full variable domain (rest looked up from reference TRBV15 and TRBJ2-7): DAMVIQNPRYQVTQFGKPVTLSCSQTLNHNVMYWYQQKSSQAPKLLFHYYDKDFNNEADTPDNFQSRRPNTSFCFLDIRSPGLGDTAMYLCATSRGPGTGFYEQYFGPGTRLTVT.

In this sample, this clone turned up a few times. The same CDR3 is also encoded by other DNA sequences in this sample. The V call is TRBV5-1, the J call TRBJ2-5, with D perhaps TRBD2 (6 bases). V was clipped by 0 bases and J by 4 bases, with 10 bases between them. Germline CDR1 is SGHRS and CDR2 is YFSETQ. CDR3 size: 14 residues. The CDR3 spells CASSLGQGGETQYF. The CDR3 DNA is TGCGCCAGCAGCTTGGGGCAGGGAGGAGAGACCCAGTACTTC.

CDR3 loop: CATSRAWGQQETQYF. CDR3 coding DNA: TGTGCCACCAGCAGAGCCTGGGGACAGCAAGAGACCCAGTACTTC. The V gene is TRBV15, the J gene TRBJ2-5; 7 nucleotides align to TRBD1. The CDR3 consists of 15 residues. J lost 2 bases, V lost 1 base, and 4 bases had no gene match. Germline V gives CDR1 LNHNV, CDR2 YYDKDF (reference sequence). Variable domain in full (rest from reference TRBV15 and TRBJ2-5): DAMVIQNPRYQVTQFGKPVTLSCSQTLNHNVMYWYQQKSSQAPKLLFHYYDKDFNNEADTPDNFQSRRPNTSFCFLDIRSPGLGDTAMYLCATSRAWGQQETQYFGPGTRLLVL.

This chain connects TRBV28 to TRBJ2-1, with unresolved D. The CDR3 contains 13 residues. Germline CDR1 reads MDHEN; CDR2 reads SYDVKM. The V end was cut by 7 bases, the J end by 0 bases, with 7 bases between. Written as DNA, the CDR3 is TGTGCCAGCAAGGTGGCCTCCTACAATGAGCAGTTCTTC. Protein sequence: CASKVASYNEQFF.

The genes are TRBV28 and TRBJ2-3, with 11 bases fitting TRBD2. V lost 3 bases and J lost 4; bases outside the gene matches: 3. The germline CDR1 and CDR2 sequences are MDHEN and SYDVKM. CDR3 length equals 15 residues. CDR3 nucleotides: TGTGCCAGCAGTTTTACTAGCGGGAGCGCAGATACGCAGTATTTT. Translation: CASSFTSGSADTQYF.

The chain carries TRBV10-3 and TRBJ2-1; TRBD1 aligns across 9 bases. The V segment lost 5 bases and the J segment 5 bases; nucleotides outside the gene matches: 4. Germline loops: CDR1 ENHRY, CDR2 SYGVKD. The CDR3 totals 14 residues. The CDR3 DNA sequence: TGTGCCATCAGTTTGGGACAGGGTAACAATGAGCAGTTCTTC. It specifies CAISLGQGNNEQFF.

The chain's CDR3 is CACPRLAGVTGELFF. The CDR3 region has the DNA TGTGCCTGCCCCAGACTAGCGGGAGTCACCGGGGAGCTGTTTTTT. The chain recombines TRBV30 with TRBJ2-2, with 12 bases aligning to TRBD2. The junction had 6 bases not matched to a gene; V was cut back by 6 bases and J by 4 bases. The germline V gene encodes CDR1 GTSNPN and CDR2 SVGIG (reference sequence). The length of the CDR3 is 15 residues.

The chain has TRBV6-6 and TRBJ2-1; maybe TRBD2 (5 bases). Trimming removed 5 bases from V and 9 bases from J, with 11 bases in between. Germline V lookup: CDR1 MNHNY, CDR2 SVGAGI (reference sequence). The CDR3 loop spans 12 amino acids. The CDR3 DNA reads TGTGCCAGCAGTCCCGGGGTCTTTGAGCAGTTCTTC. Protein: CASSPGVFEQFF.

This rearrangement joins TRBV7-9 to TRBJ2-1, with 10 bases identical to TRBD2. V trimming: 8 bases; J trimming: 6 bases; junction bases outside the gene matches: 16. The length of the CDR3 is 17 residues. From germline, CDR1 is SEHNR and CDR2 FQNEAQ (reference sequence). The CDR3 bases are TGTGCCAGCCTAACTACTGGGGGCCTAGCGGGAGTCAATGAGCAGTTCTTC. Translated: CASLTTGGLAGVNEQFF.